This T cell receptor (beta chain) came from a study of shared clonotypes between healthy human individuals. The protocol was immunoSEQ multiplex PCR, while the TCRdb copy is restricted to in-frame clones and leaves out a portion. The sample records roughly 550,000 clones, roughly 96% being singletons. Only CD45RO-negative cells positively selected for CCR7 counted as naive CD8 cells, so terminally differentiated effector memory CD45RA+ cells were excluded. The CDR3 is 13 residues long. CDR1 is MGHRA and CDR2 is YSYEKL in the germline V gene. Deletions cut 4 bases from V and 11 bases from J, with 17 bases between.

The sample consisted of naive CD8+ T cells sorted from blood. The V call is TRBV4-1, the J call TRBJ1-1; D is unclear. This receptor was obtained from a woman in her thirties in good health. CDR3 residues: CASSPVGGGPAFF. The CDR3, as DNA: TGCGCCAGCAGCCCCGTAGGAGGCGGGCCTGCTTTCTTT.